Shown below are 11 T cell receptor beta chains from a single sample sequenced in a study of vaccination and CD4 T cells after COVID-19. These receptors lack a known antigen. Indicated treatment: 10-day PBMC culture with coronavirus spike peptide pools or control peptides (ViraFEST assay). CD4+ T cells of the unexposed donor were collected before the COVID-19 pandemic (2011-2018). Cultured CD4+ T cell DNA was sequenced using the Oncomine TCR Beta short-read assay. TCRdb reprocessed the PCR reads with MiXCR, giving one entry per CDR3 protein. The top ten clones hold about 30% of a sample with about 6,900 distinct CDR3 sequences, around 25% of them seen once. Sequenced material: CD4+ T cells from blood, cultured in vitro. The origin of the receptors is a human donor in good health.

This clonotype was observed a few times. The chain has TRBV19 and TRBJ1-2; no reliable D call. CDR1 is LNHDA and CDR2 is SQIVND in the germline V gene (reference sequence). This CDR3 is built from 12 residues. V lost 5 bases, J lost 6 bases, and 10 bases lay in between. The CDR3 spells CASSFSQNGYTF. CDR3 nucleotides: TGTGCCAGTAGTTTCTCCCAGAATGGCTACACCTTC.

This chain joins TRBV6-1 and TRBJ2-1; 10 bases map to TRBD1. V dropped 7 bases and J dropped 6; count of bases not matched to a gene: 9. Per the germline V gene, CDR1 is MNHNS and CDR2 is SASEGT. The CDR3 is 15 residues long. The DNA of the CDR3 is TGTGCCAGCACCGAGACCAGGACAGGGGGCAATGAGCAGTTCTTC. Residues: CASTETRTGGNEQFF.

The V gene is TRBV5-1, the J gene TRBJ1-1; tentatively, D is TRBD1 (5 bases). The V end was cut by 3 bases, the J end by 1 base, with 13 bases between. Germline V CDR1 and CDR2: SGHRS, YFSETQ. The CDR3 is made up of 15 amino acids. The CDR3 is CASSSIGTENTEAFF. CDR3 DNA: TGCGCCAGCAGCTCGATCGGGACTGAGAACACTGAAGCTTTCTTT.

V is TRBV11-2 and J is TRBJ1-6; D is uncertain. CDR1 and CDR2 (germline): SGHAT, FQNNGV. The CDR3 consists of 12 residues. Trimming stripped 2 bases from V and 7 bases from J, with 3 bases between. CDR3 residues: CASSLTNSPLHF. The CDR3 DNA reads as TGTGCCAGCAGCTTAACGAATTCACCCCTCCACTTT.

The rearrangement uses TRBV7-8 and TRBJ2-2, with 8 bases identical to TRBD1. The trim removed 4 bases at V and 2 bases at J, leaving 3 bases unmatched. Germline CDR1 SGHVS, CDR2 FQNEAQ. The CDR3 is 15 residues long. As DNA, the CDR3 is TGTGCCAGCAGCTCCAGGGGGCAAAACACCGGGGAGCTGTTTTTT. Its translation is CASSSRGQNTGELFF.

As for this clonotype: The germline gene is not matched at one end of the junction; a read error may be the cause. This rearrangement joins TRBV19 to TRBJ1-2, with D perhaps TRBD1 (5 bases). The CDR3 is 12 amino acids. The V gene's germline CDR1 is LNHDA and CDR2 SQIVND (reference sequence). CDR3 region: CASTETGYGYTF. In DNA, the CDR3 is TGTGCGAGTACAGAAACAGGCTATGGCTACACCTTC. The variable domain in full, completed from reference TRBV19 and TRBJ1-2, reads DGGITQSPKYLFRKEGQNVTLSCEQNLNHDAMYWYRQDPGQGLRLIYYSQIVNDFQKGDIAEGYSVSREKKESFPLTVTSAQKNPTAFYLCASTETGYGYTFGSGTRLTVV.

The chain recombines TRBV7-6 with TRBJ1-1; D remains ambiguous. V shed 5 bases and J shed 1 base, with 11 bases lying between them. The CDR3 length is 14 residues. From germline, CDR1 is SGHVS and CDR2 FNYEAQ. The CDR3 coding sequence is TGTGCCAGCAGCCCCCTGGGTTCGAACACTGAAGCTTTCTTT. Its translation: CASSPLGSNTEAFF. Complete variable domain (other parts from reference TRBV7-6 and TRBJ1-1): GAGVSQSPRYKVTKRGQDVALRCDPISGHVSLYWYRQALGQGPEFLTYFNYEAQQDKSGLPNDRFSAERPEGSISTLTIQRTEQRDSAMYRCASSPLGSNTEAFFGQGTRLTVV.

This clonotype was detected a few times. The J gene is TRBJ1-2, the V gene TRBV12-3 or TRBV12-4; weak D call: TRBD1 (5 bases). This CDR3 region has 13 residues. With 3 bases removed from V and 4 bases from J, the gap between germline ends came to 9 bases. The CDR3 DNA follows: TGTGCCAGCAGTTTCGACAGCATCTATGGCTACACCTTC. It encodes CASSFDSIYGYTF.

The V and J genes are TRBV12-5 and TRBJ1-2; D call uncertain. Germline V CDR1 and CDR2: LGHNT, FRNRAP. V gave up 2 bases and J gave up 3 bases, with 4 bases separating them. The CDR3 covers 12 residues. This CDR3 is CASGLRDYGYTF. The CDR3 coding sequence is TGTGCTAGTGGTTTGCGGGACTATGGCTACACCTTC.

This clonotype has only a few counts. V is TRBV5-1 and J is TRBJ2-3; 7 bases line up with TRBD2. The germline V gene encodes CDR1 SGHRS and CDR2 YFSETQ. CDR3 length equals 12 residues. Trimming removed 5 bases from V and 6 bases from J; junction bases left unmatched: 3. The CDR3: CASRAGDDTQYF. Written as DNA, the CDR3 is TGCGCCAGCAGGGCGGGGGACGATACGCAGTATTTT.

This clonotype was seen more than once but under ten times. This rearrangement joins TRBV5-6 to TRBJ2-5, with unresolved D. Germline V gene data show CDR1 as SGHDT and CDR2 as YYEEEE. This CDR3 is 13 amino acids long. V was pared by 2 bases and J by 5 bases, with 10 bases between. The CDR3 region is CASSFRRRETQYF. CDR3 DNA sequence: TGTGCCAGCAGCTTCCGAAGACGGGAGACCCAGTACTTC.